These T cell receptor beta chains were read from a single sample in a study of blood T cell repertoires in COVID-19. The table came from immunoSEQ multiplex PCR; TCRdb's copy has only in-frame clones and leaves some out. The profile shows approximately 150,000 clones, about four fifths of them singletons. The sample was peripheral blood. The receptors were gathered from a human donor in a cohort sampled during active COVID-19. Both conserved end residues are part of each CDR3. Each record gives: D gene, J gene, clone size, V gene, CDR3 protein, CDR3 DNA. A D gene is named only where the DNA matches it firmly. Clone size is given for some rows only: seen once, a few or many times, or a class if the clone is expanded.

d_gene: .
j_gene: TRBJ1-2
abundance: .
v_gene: TRBV6-1
CDR3aa: CASSDRGGGYTF
CDR3nt: TGTGCCAGCAGTGACCGCGGCGGTGGCTACACCTTC

d_gene: TRBD1
j_gene: TRBJ1-4
abundance: .
v_gene: TRBV7-9
CDR3aa: CASSQGQGGGEKLFF
CDR3nt: TGTGCCAGCAGCCAAGGACAGGGTGGAGGTGAAAAACTGTTTTTT

d_gene: TRBD1
j_gene: TRBJ1-5
abundance: once
v_gene: TRBV5-1
CDR3aa: CASAPSPTGDQPQHF
CDR3nt: TGCGCCAGCGCCCCATCTCCGACAGGGGATCAGCCCCAGCATTTT

d_gene: .
j_gene: TRBJ1-6
abundance: .
v_gene: TRBV9
CDR3aa: CASSSQEGGALISSPLHF
CDR3nt: TGTGCCAGCAGCTCCCAAGAGGGGGGGGCGCTTATAAGTTCACCCCTCCACTTT

d_gene: TRBD2
j_gene: TRBJ2-1
abundance: .
v_gene: TRBV11-2
CDR3aa: CASSSLEGLADLNEQFF
CDR3nt: TGTGCCAGCAGCTCGTTGGAGGGACTAGCGGATCTCAATGAGCAGTTCTTC

d_gene: .
j_gene: TRBJ1-6
abundance: .
v_gene: TRBV11-2
CDR3aa: CASSAQALQSPNSPLHF
CDR3nt: TGTGCCAGCAGTGCTCAAGCACTACAAAGTCCTAATTCACCCCTCCACTTT

d_gene: TRBD2
j_gene: TRBJ2-1
abundance: few
v_gene: TRBV10-2
CDR3aa: CASSEVAGPYEQFF
CDR3nt: TGCGCCAGCAGTGAGGTAGCGGGACCGTATGAGCAGTTCTTC

d_gene: .
j_gene: TRBJ2-2
abundance: .
v_gene: TRBV28
CDR3aa: CASSSSGSLTNTGELFF
CDR3nt: TGTGCCAGCAGTTCCTCTGGGAGCTTGACGAACACCGGGGAGCTGTTTTTT

d_gene: .
j_gene: TRBJ1-1
abundance: .
v_gene: TRBV5-5
CDR3aa: CASSLVGGVDTEAFF
CDR3nt: TGTGCCAGCAGCTTGGTTGGGGGGGTGGACACTGAAGCTTTCTTT

d_gene: TRBD2
j_gene: TRBJ2-7
abundance: few
v_gene: TRBV2
CDR3aa: CASGLAESYEQYF
CDR3nt: TGTGCCAGCGGACTAGCGGAATCCTACGAGCAGTACTTC

d_gene: .
j_gene: TRBJ1-1
abundance: few
v_gene: TRBV7-9
CDR3aa: CASSPRGPNTEAFF
CDR3nt: TGTGCCAGCAGCCCCAGGGGCCCGAACACTGAAGCTTTCTTT

d_gene: TRBD1
j_gene: TRBJ1-4
abundance: .
v_gene: TRBV5-7
CDR3aa: CASGRPGQGNEKLFF
CDR3nt: TGTGCCAGCGGACGCCCGGGACAGGGGAATGAAAAACTGTTTTTT

d_gene: TRBD1
j_gene: TRBJ2-5
abundance: .
v_gene: TRBV18
CDR3aa: CASSSDRETQYF
CDR3nt: TGTGCCAGCTCATCGGACAGGGAGACCCAGTACTTC

d_gene: .
j_gene: TRBJ2-6
abundance: .
v_gene: TRBV15
CDR3aa: CATSRVWGRGGSGANVLTF
CDR3nt: TGTGCCACCAGCAGGGTGTGGGGCAGGGGAGGGTCTGGGGCCAACGTCCTGACTTTC

d_gene: .
j_gene: TRBJ1-5
abundance: once
v_gene: TRBV6-5
CDR3aa: CASKGTDRPNQPQHF
CDR3nt: TGTGCCAGCAAAGGGACCGACAGGCCCAATCAGCCCCAGCATTTT

d_gene: .
j_gene: TRBJ1-5
abundance: .
v_gene: TRBV28
CDR3aa: CAPGPQHF
CDR3nt: TGTGCCCCGGGGCCCCAGCATTTT

d_gene: .
j_gene: TRBJ2-5
abundance: .
v_gene: TRBV2
CDR3aa: CASSEAEDSRGETQYF
CDR3nt: TGTGCCAGCAGTGAAGCCGAGGACTCTCGGGGGGAGACCCAGTACTTC

d_gene: .
j_gene: TRBJ2-6
abundance: .
v_gene: TRBV10-3
CDR3aa: CAIRGAYSGANVLTF
CDR3nt: TGTGCCATCAGGGGGGCTTACTCTGGGGCCAACGTCCTGACTTTC

d_gene: .
j_gene: TRBJ1-3
abundance: .
v_gene: TRBV3-1/TRBV3-2
CDR3aa: CASSQAGGNTIYF
CDR3nt: TGTGCCAGCAGCCAGGCAGGGGGAAACACCATATATTTT

d_gene: TRBD1
j_gene: TRBJ1-5
abundance: .
v_gene: TRBV6-5
CDR3aa: CASRGGLQGTLHF
CDR3nt: TGTGCCAGCAGGGGCGGACTACAGGGGACCCTTCATTTT

d_gene: .
j_gene: TRBJ2-2
abundance: once
v_gene: TRBV23-1
CDR3aa: CASSQSGSGWETGELFF
CDR3nt: TGCGCCAGCAGTCAATCAGGGTCGGGATGGGAGACCGGGGAGCTGTTTTTT

d_gene: TRBD2
j_gene: TRBJ2-2
abundance: .
v_gene: TRBV7-2
CDR3aa: CASSPPVGLGISTGELFF
CDR3nt: TGTGCCAGCAGCCCCCCTGTGGGACTAGGGATTTCTACCGGGGAGCTGTTTTTT

d_gene: TRBD1
j_gene: TRBJ1-6
abundance: .
v_gene: TRBV14
CDR3aa: CASSQVAGGHSPLHF
CDR3nt: TGTGCCAGCAGCCAAGTTGCAGGGGGCCATTCACCCCTCCACTTT

d_gene: TRBD2
j_gene: TRBJ2-5
abundance: .
v_gene: TRBV9
CDR3aa: CASSVSGSKETQYF
CDR3nt: TGTGCCAGCAGCGTAAGCGGGAGTAAAGAGACCCAGTACTTC

d_gene: TRBD2
j_gene: TRBJ2-5
abundance: .
v_gene: TRBV19
CDR3aa: CASKRGTSVETQYF
CDR3nt: TGTGCCAGTAAGCGAGGGACTAGCGTAGAGACCCAGTACTTC

d_gene: TRBD1
j_gene: TRBJ1-2
abundance: .
v_gene: TRBV12-3/TRBV12-4
CDR3aa: CASSLQGAIDYTF
CDR3nt: TGTGCCAGCAGCCTACAGGGGGCTATTGACTACACCTTC

d_gene: .
j_gene: TRBJ2-1
abundance: .
v_gene: TRBV2
CDR3aa: CASHGGEEQFF
CDR3nt: TGTGCCAGCCACGGAGGGGAGGAGCAGTTCTTC

d_gene: TRBD2
j_gene: TRBJ2-3
abundance: .
v_gene: TRBV9
CDR3aa: CASSVAGLAGADTQYF
CDR3nt: TGTGCCAGCAGCGTAGCAGGACTAGCGGGAGCAGATACGCAGTATTTT

d_gene: TRBD1
j_gene: TRBJ1-4
abundance: .
v_gene: TRBV24-1
CDR3aa: CATSARGQGFNEKLFF
CDR3nt: TGTGCCACCAGTGCCCGAGGACAGGGGTTTAATGAAAAACTGTTTTTT